The 8 T cell receptor beta chains in this list originate from one sample, sequenced in a study of tumor-infiltrating lymphocytes in oesophageal squamous cell carcinoma. TCRdb re-called the PCR reads with MiXCR, one entry per CDR3 protein. The repertoire consists of some 15,000 distinct CDR3 sequences, with roughly half occurring once and the leading ten covering around two fifths. What was sequenced was esophageal tumor tissue. The receptors originated from a female donor with esophageal squamous cell carcinoma.

This clonotype was picked up one time. The chain links TRBV6-2 or TRBV6-3 to TRBJ2-3; tentative D call: TRBD2 (6 bases). The CDR3 is 14 amino acids. Trimming pared 0 bases from V and 12 bases from J, leaving 16 bases between. CDR1 MNHEY and CDR2 SVGEGT come from the germline V gene. The chain's CDR3 is CASSYSGGNETQYF. The DNA of the CDR3 is TGTGCCAGCAGTTACTCGGGGGGAAATGAGACCCAGTATTTT.

V and J are TRBV7-3 and TRBJ2-1; 10 bases align to TRBD2. CDR1 is SGHTA and CDR2 is FQGTGA in the germline V gene. Trimming took 5 bases from V and 10 from J; bases not matched to a gene: 11. The CDR3 spans 15 residues. CDR3 nucleotide sequence: TGTGCCAGCAGCCGGGAGGGTAGCGGGGGGTACGAGCAGTTCTTC. Translating gives CASSREGSGGYEQFF.

The chain links TRBV7-2 to TRBJ1-2, with a tentative D call TRBD1 (5 bases). The CDR3 has 13 amino acids. Between the trimmed V and J ends, which lost 5 bases and 8 bases, there was a span of 15 bases. Germline loops: CDR1 SGHTA, CDR2 FQGNSA. CDR3 amino acids: CASSLGLQSGYTF. The CDR3 coding sequence is TGTGCCAGCAGCCTGGGACTGCAGTCGGGCTACACCTTC.

V and J are TRBV28 and TRBJ1-1, with 9 bases lining up with TRBD1. J lost 2 bases, V lost 5 bases, and 6 bases had no gene match. This CDR3 comprises 15 residues. Germline assignment: CDR1 MDHEN and CDR2 SYDVKM. In nucleotides, the CDR3 is TGTGCCAGCAGTAGCCGGGACAGGGAAAACACTGAAGCTTTCTTT. Translated: CASSSRDRENTEAFF.

The gene calls are TRBV12-5 and TRBJ1-1; D uncertain. CDR1 and CDR2 (germline): LGHNT, FRNRAP. The V end was cut by 3 bases, the J end by 7 bases, with 12 bases between. CDR3 size: 13 residues. CDR3 bases: TGTGCTAGTGGTTTCGGAGGTTTACGTGAAGCTTTCTTT. Its translation: CASGFGGLREAFF.

The genes are TRBV6-8 and TRBJ2-1; maybe TRBD2 (6 bases). The CDR3 covers 11 residues. The germline V gene has CDR1 MNHGY and CDR2 SAAAGT. Trimming removed 7 bases from V and 12 bases from J, with 13 bases in between. As DNA, the CDR3 is TGTGCCAGCACGTCGGGGGACTGGCAGTTCTTC. Its translation is CASTSGDWQFF.

The CDR3, as DNA: TGTGCCAGCAGCTGTCCCAAGACTGCAACTAATGAAAAACTGTTTTTT. It specifies CASSCPKTATNEKLFF. This sequence joins TRBV7-4 and TRBJ1-4, with D unresolved. This CDR3 region has 16 residues. Per germline, CDR1 SGHVT and CDR2 SQSDAQ. V shed 4 bases and J shed 0 bases, with 12 bases lying between them.

This clonotype was found once. This chain connects TRBV6-6 to TRBJ2-1, with TRBD2 matching over 11 bases. Germline V gene sequence: CDR1 MNHNY, CDR2 SVGAGI (reference sequence). The junction had 1 base not matched to a gene; V was cut back by 8 bases and J by 4 bases. The CDR3 has 13 residues. The CDR3 loop reads CASGTSGYNEQFF. CDR3 DNA: TGTGCCAGCGGGACTAGCGGTTACAATGAGCAGTTCTTC.